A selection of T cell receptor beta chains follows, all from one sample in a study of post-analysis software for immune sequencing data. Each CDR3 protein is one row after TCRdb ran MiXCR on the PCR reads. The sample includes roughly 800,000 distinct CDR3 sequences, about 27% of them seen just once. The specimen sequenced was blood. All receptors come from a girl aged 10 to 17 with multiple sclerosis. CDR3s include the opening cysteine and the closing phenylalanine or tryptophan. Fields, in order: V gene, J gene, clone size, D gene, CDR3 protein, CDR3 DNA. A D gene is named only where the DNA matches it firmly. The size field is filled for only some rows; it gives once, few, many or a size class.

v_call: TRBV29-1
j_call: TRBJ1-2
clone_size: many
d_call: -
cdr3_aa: CSVETGPYGYTF
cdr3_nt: TGCAGCGTTGAAACGGGGCCCTATGGCTACACCTTC

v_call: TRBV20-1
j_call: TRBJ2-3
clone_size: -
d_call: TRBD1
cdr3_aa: CSARDPLGQGRPDTQYF
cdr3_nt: TGCAGTGCTAGAGATCCGCTCGGACAGGGGAGGCCAGATACGCAGTATTTT

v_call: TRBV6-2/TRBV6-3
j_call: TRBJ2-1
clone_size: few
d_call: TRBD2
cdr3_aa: CASSRPSVRLAKHEQFF
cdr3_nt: TGTGCCAGCAGCCGTCCCTCCGTGAGACTAGCTAAACATGAGCAGTTCTTC

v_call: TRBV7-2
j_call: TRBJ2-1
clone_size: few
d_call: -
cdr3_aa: CASSLNGGTTYNEQFF
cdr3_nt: TGTGCCAGCAGCTTAAATGGTGGGACCACCTACAATGAGCAGTTCTTC

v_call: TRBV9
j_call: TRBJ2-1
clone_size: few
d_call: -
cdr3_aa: CASSAPDRQPDEQFF
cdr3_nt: TGTGCCAGCAGCGCTCCGGACAGACAACCCGATGAGCAGTTCTTC

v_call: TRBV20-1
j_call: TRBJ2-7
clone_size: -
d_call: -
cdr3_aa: CSASGKGYEQYF
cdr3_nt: TGCAGTGCGTCGGGAAAGGGCTACGAGCAGTACTTC

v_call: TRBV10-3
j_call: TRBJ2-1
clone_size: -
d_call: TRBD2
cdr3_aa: CAISDSSGGDEQFF
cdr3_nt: TGTGCCATCAGTGACTCTAGCGGGGGCGATGAGCAGTTCTTC

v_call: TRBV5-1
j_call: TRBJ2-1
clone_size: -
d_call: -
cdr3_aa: CASSSRVTGEQFF
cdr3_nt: TGCGCCAGCAGCTCCAGGGTTACGGGTGAGCAGTTCTTC

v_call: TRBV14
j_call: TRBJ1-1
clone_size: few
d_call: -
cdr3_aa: CASSPGSPNTEAFF
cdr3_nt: TGTGCCAGCAGCCCCGGGAGCCCGAACACTGAAGCTTTCTTT

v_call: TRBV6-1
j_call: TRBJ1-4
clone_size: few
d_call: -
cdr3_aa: CASSPPGQEKLFF
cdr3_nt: TGTGCCAGCAGTCCTCCGGGACAAGAAAAACTGTTTTTT

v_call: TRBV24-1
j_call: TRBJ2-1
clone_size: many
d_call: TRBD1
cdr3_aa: CATRGQGYNEQFF
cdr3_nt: TGTGCCACCAGAGGACAGGGGTACAATGAGCAGTTCTTC

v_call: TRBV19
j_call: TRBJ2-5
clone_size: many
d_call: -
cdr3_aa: CASSPGGSGQETQYF
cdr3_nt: TGTGCCAGTAGTCCCGGTGGTAGCGGCCAAGAGACCCAGTACTTC

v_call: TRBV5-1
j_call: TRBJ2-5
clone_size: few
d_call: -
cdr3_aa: CASSPRMGGPETQYF
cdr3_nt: TGCGCCAGCAGCCCACGTATGGGGGGCCCGGAGACCCAGTACTTC

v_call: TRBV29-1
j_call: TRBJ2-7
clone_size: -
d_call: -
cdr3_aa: CSVVDRRGEQYF
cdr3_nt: TGCAGCGTTGTTGACAGGCGGGGCGAGCAGTACTTC

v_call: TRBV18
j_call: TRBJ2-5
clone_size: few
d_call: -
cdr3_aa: CASSPLVGETQYF
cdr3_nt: TGTGCCAGCTCACCACTGGTGGGGGAGACCCAGTACTTC

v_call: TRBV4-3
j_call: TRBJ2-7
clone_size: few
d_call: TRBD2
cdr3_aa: CASSQDQTSGYEQYF
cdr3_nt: TGCGCCAGCAGCCAAGATCAGACTAGCGGTTACGAGCAGTACTTC

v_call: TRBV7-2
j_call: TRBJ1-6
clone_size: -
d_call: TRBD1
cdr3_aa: CASSWTGGSYNSPLHF
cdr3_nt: TGTGCCAGCAGCTGGACAGGGGGCTCCTATAATTCACCCCTCCACTTT

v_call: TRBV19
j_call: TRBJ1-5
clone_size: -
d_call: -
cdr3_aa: CASSILSEGRWNQPQHF
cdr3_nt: TGTGCCAGTAGTATTCTGTCTGAGGGGCGGTGGAATCAGCCCCAGCATTTT

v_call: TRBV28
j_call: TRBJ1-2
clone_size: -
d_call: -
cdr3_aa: CASSLSPQEAPKNYGYTF
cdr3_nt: TGTGCCAGCAGCTTATCCCCCCAAGAAGCGCCTAAGAACTATGGCTACACCTTC

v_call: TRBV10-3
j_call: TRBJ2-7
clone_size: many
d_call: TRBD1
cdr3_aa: CAISEEGGIPLYEQYF
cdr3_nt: TGTGCCATCAGTGAGGAAGGGGGCATCCCTCTCTACGAGCAGTACTTC

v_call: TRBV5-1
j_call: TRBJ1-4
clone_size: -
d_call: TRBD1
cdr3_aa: CASSEQGVGNEKLFF
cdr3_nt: TGCGCCAGCAGCGAACAGGGGGTCGGTAATGAAAAACTGTTTTTT

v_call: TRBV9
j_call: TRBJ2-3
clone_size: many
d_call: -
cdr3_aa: CASSSRTSTDTQYF
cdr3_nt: TGTGCCAGCAGCTCTCGGACTAGCACAGATACGCAGTATTTT

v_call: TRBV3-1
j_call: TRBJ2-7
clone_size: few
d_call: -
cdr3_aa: CASSTSSGRNYEQYF
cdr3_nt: TGTGCCAGCAGCACAAGTTCTGGACGGAACTACGAGCAGTACTTC

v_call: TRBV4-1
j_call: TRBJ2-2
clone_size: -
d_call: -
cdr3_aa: CASSQVYGEPGELFF
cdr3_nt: TGCGCCAGCAGCCAGGTTTACGGGGAGCCCGGGGAGCTGTTTTTT

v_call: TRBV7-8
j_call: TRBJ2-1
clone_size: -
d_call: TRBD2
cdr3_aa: CASSSWASGSASLYNEQFF
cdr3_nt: TGTGCCAGCAGTTCCTGGGCTAGCGGGTCGGCTAGCTTGTACAATGAGCAGTTCTTC

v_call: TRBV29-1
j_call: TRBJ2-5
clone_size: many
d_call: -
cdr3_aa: CSVRVTGETQYF
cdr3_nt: TGCAGCGTCCGGGTTACAGGCGAGACCCAGTACTTC

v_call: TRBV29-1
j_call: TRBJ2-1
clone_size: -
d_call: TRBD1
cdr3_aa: CSVGATGSGQFF
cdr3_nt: TGCAGCGTTGGGGCGACAGGGAGCGGGCAGTTCTTC

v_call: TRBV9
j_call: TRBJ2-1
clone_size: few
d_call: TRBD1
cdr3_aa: CASSSGQGASNEQFF
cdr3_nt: TGTGCCAGCAGCTCGGGACAGGGGGCGAGCAATGAGCAGTTCTTC

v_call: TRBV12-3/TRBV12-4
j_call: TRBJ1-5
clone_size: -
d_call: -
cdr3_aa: CASSFGTEYSNQPQHF
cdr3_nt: TGTGCCAGCAGTTTTGGGACCGAGTATAGCAATCAGCCCCAGCATTTT

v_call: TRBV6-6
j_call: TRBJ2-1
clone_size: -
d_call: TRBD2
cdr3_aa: CASSLAGGPLVYNEQFF
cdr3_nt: TGTGCCAGCAGCTTAGCGGGGGGGCCCCTTGTATACAATGAGCAGTTCTTC

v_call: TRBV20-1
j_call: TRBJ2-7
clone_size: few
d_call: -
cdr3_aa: CSARSAGFNEQYF
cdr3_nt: TGCAGTGCTAGATCGGCGGGATTCAACGAGCAGTACTTC

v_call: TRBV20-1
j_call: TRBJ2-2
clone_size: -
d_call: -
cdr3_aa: CSARDSNTGELFF
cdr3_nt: TGCAGTGCTAGGGACTCTAACACCGGGGAGCTGTTTTTT

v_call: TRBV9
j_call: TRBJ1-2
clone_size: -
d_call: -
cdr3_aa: CASNVEGANYGYTF
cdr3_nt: TGTGCCAGCAACGTAGAGGGAGCTAACTATGGCTACACCTTC

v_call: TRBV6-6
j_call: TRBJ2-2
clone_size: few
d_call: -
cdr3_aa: CASITGSGYTGELFF
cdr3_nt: TGTGCCAGCATTACAGGGTCGGGGTACACCGGGGAGCTGTTTTTT

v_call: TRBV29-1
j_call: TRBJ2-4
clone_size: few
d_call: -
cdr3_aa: CSVRPRLAKNIQYF
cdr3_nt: TGCAGCGTTCGGCCCAGACTAGCCAAAAACATTCAGTACTTC

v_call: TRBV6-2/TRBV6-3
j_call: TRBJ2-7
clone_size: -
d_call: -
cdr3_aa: CASSYPSLYGEEQYF
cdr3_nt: TGTGCCAGCAGTTACCCGAGTCTCTATGGAGAGGAGCAGTACTTC

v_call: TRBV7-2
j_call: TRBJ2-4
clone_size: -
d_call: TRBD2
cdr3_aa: CASSLPSGASTQYF
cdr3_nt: TGTGCCAGCAGCTTACCTAGCGGGGCAAGCACCCAGTACTTC

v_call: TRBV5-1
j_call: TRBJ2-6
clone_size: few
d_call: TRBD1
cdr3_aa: CASRRDRNSGANVLTF
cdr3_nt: TGCGCCAGCAGGAGGGACAGGAACTCTGGGGCCAACGTCCTGACTTTC

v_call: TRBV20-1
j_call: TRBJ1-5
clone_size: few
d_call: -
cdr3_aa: CSAPRDQGQPQHF
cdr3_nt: TGCAGTGCTCCCCGGGACCAAGGGCAGCCCCAGCATTTT

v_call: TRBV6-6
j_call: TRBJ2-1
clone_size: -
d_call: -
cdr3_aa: CASSFPQSSYNEQFF
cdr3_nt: TGTGCCAGCAGTTTCCCCCAGAGCTCCTACAATGAGCAGTTCTTC

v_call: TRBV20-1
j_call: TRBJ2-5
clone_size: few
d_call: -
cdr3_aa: CSAINFQETQYF
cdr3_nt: TGCAGTGCCATAAACTTCCAAGAGACCCAGTACTTC

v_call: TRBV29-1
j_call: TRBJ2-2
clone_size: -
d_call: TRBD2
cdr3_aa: CSVHGTSGTSGELFF
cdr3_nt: TGCAGCGTTCACGGGACTAGCGGGACGTCCGGGGAGCTGTTTTTT

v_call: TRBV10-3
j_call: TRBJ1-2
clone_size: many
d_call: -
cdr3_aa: CAISESTRRLYGYTF
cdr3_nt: TGTGCCATCAGTGAGTCGACGCGGCGTCTCTATGGCTACACCTTC

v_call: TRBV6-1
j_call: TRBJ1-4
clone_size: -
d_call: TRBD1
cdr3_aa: CASSDAPTGGTNEKLFF
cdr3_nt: TGTGCCAGCAGTGATGCCCCGACAGGGGGGACTAATGAAAAACTGTTTTTT

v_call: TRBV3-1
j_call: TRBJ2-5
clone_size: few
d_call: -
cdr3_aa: CASSQVRVGGIETQYF
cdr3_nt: TGTGCCAGCAGCCAAGTGAGGGTCGGGGGAATAGAGACCCAGTACTTC